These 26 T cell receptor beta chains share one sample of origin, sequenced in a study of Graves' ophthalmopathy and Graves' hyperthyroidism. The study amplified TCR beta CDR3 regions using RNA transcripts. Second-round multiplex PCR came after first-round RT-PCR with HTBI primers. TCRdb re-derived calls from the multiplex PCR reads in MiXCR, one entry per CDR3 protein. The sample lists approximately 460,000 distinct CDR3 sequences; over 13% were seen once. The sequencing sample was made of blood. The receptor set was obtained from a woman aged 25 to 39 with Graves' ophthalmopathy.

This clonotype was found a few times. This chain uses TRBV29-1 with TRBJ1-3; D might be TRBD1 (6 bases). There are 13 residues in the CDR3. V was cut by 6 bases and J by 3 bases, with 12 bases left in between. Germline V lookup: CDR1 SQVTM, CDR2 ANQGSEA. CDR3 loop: CSVETGHGNTIYF. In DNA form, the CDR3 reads TGCAGCGTAGAGACAGGCCATGGAAACACCATATATTTT.

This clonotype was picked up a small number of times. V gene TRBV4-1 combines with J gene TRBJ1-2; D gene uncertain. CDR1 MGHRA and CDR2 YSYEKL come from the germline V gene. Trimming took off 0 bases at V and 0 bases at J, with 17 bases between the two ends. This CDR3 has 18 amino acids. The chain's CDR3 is CASSQDLGGLNSNYGYTF. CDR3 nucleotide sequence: TGCGCCAGCAGCCAAGATCTAGGAGGACTAAACTCTAACTATGGCTACACCTTC.

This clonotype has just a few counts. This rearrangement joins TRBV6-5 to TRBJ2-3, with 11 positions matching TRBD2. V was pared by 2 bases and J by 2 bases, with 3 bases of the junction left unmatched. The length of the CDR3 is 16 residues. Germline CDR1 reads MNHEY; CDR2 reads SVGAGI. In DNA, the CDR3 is TGTGCCAGCAGTTACACGACTAGCGGGGCCACAGATACGCAGTATTTT. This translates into CASSYTTSGATDTQYF.

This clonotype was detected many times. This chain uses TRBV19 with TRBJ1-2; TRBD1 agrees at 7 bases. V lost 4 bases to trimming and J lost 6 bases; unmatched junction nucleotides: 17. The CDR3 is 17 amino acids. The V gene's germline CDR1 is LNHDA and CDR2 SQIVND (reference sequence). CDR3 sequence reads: CASSSHTGVILLNGYTF. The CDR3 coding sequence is TGTGCCAGTAGTAGCCACACAGGGGTCATCCTGCTTAATGGCTACACCTTC. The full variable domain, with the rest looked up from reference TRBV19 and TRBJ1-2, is DGGITQSPKYLFRKEGQNVTLSCEQNLNHDAMYWYRQDPGQGLRLIYYSQIVNDFQKGDIAEGYSVSREKKESFPLTVTSAQKNPTAFYLCASSSHTGVILLNGYTFGSGTRLTVV.

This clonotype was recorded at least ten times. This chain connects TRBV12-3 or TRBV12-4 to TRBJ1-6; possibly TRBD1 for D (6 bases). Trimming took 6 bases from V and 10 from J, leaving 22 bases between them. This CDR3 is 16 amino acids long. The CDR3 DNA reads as TGTGCCAGCAGGCTACCCGGGACACCTTGGAACTCACCCCTCCACTTT. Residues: CASRLPGTPWNSPLHF.

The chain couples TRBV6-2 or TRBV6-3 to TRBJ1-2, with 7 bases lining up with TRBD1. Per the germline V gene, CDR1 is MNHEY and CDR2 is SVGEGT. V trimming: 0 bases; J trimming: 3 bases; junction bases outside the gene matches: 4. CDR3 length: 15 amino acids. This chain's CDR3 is CASSYSTGKDYGYTF. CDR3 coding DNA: TGTGCCAGCAGTTACTCGACAGGGAAGGACTATGGCTACACCTTC.

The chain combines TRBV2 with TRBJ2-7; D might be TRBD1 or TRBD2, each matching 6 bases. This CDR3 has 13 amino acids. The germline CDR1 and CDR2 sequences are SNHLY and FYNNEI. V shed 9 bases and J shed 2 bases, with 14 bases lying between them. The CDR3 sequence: CASQRGVPYEQYF. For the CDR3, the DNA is TGTGCCAGTCAGAGGGGGGTGCCCTACGAGCAGTACTTC.

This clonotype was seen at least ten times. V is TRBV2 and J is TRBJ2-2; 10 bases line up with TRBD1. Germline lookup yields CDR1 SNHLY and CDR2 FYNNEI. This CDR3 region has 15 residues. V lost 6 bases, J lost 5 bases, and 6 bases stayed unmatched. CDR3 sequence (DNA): TGTGCCAGCAGCCACCGGGACAGGGGAACCGGGGAGCTGTTTTTT. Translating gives CASSHRDRGTGELFF.

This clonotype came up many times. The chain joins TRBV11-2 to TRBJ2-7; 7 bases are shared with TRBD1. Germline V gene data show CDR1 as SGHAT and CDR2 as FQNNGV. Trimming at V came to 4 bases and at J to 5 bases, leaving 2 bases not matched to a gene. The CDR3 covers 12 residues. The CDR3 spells CASSSGQDEQYF. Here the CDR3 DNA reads TGTGCCAGCAGCTCCGGACAGGACGAGCAGTACTTC.

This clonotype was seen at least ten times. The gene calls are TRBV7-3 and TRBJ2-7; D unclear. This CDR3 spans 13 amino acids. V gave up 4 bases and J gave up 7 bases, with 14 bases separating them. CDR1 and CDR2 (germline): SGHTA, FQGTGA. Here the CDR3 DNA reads TGTGCCAGCAGCTCCCGGACCGTCGGGGAGCAGTACTTC. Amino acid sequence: CASSSRTVGEQYF.

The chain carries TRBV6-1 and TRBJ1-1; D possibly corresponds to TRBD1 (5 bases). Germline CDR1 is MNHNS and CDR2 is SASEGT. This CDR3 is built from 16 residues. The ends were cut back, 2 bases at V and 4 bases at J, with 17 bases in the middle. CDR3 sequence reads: CASSERWGGWGTEAFF. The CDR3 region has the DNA TGTGCCAGCAGTGAACGGTGGGGGGGATGGGGCACTGAAGCTTTCTTT.

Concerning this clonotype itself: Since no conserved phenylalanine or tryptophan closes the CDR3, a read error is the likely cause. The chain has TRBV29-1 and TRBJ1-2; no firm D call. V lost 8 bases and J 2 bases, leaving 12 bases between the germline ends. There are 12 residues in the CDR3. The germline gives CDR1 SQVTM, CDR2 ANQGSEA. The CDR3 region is CSFARMNYGYTV. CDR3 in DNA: TGCAGCTTTGCCCGCATGAACTATGGCTACACCGTC.

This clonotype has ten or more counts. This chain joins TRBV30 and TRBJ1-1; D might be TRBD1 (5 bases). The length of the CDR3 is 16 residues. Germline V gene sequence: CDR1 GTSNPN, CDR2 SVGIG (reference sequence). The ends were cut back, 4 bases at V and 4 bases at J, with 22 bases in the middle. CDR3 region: CAWTWGHYTGTTEAFF. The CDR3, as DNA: TGTGCCTGGACCTGGGGCCACTACACGGGAACCACTGAAGCTTTCTTT. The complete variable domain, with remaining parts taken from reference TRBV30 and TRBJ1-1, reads SQTIHQWPATLVQPVGSPLSLECTVEGTSNPNLYWYRQAAGRGLQLLFYSVGIGQISSEVPQNLSASRPQDRQFILSSKKLLLSDSGFYLCAWTWGHYTGTTEAFFGQGTRLTVV.

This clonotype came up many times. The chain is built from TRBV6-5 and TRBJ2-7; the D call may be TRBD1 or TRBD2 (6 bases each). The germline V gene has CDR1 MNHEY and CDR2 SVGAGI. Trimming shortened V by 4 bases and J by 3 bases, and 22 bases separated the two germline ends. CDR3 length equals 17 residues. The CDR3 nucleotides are TGTGCCAGCAGTTCGGGGGCCGGGACTCTGATGTTCTACGAGCAGTACTTC. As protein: CASSSGAGTLMFYEQYF.

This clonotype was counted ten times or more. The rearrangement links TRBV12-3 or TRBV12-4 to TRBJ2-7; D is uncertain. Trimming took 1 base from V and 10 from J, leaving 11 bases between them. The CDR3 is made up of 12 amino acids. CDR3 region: CASSLVQELQYF. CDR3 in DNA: TGTGCCAGCAGTTTAGTACAAGAGTTACAGTACTTC.

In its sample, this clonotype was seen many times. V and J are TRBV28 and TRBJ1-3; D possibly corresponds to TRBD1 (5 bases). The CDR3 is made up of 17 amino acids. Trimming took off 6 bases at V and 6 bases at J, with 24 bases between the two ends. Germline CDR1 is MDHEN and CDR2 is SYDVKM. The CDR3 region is CASRPPPGSGFLNTIYF. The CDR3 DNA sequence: TGTGCCAGCAGACCCCCCCCAGGGAGTGGGTTTTTAAACACCATATATTTT.

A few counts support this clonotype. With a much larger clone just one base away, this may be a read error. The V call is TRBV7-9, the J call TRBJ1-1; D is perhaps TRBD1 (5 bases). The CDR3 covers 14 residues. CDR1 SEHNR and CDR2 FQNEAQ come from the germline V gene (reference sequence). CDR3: CASSKQAENTEALF. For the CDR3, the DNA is TGTGCCAGCAGCAAACAGGCAGAGAACACTGAAGCTCTCTTT.

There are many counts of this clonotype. CDR3 nucleotides: TGTGCCACCAGTGACCGAGGGGGATGGGCTGGCTACACCTTC. Amino acid sequence: CATSDRGGWAGYTF. The V gene is TRBV24-1, the J gene TRBJ1-2, with D tentatively TRBD1 (6 bases). V lost 4 bases, J lost 7 bases, and 15 bases lay in between. CDR3 length equals 14 residues. In germline, CDR1 is KGHDR, CDR2 SFDVKD.

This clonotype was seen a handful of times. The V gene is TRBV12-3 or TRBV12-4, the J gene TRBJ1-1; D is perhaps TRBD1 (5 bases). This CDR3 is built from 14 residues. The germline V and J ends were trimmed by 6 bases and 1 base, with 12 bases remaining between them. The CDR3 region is CASRDDSQNTEAFF. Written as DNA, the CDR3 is TGTGCCAGCAGGGACGACAGTCAGAACACTGAAGCTTTCTTT.

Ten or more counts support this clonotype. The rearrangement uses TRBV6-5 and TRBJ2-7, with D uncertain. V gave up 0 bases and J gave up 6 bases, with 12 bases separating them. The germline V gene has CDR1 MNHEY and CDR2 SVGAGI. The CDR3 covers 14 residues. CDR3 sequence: CASSYSPPPAEQYF. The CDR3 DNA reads TGTGCCAGCAGTTACTCTCCCCCCCCTGCCGAGCAGTACTTC.

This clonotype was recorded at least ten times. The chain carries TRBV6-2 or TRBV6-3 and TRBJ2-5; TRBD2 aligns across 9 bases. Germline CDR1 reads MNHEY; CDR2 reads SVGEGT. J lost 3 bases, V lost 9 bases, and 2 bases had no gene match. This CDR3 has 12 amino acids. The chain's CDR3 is CASRTSEETQYF. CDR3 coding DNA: TGTGCCAGTCGGACTAGCGAAGAGACCCAGTACTTC.

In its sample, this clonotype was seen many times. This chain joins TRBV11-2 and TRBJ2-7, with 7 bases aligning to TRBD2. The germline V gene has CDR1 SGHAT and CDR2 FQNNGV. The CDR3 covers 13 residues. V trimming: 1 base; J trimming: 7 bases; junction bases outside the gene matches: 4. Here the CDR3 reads CASSLVTSSEQYF. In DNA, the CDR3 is TGTGCCAGCAGCTTAGTGACTAGCTCAGAGCAGTACTTC.

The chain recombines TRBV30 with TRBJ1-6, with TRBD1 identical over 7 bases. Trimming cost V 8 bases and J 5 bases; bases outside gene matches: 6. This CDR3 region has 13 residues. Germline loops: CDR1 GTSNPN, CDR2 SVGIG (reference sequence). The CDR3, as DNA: TGTGCCGTCAACAGGGGAAATAATTCACCCCTCCACTTT. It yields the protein CAVNRGNNSPLHF.

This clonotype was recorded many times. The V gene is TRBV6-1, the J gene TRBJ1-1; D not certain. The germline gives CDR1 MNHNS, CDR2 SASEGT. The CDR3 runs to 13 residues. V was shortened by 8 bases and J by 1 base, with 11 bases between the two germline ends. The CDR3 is CASSRDENTEAFF. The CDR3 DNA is TGTGCCAGCTCCCGCGATGAGAACACTGAAGCTTTCTTT.

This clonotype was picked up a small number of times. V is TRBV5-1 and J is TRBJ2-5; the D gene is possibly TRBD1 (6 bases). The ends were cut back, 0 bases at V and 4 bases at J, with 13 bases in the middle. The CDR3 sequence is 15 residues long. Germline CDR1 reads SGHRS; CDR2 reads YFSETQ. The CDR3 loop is CASSLGARGSETQYF. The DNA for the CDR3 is TGCGCCAGCAGCTTGGGTGCCAGGGGATCAGAGACCCAGTACTTC. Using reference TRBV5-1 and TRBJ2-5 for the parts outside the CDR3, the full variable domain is KAGVTQTPRYLIKTRGQQVTLSCSPISGHRSVSWYQQTPGQGLQFLFEYFSETQRNKGNFPGRFSGRQFSNSRSEMNVSTLELGDSALYLCASSLGARGSETQYFGPGTRLLVL.

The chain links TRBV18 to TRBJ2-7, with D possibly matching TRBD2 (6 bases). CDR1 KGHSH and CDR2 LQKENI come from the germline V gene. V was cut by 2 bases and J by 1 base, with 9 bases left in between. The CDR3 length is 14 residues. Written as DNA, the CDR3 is TGTGCCAGCTCACCATCGGGGGTTTCCTACGAGCAGTACTTC. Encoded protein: CASSPSGVSYEQYF.